This TCR beta chain derives from a study of shared clonotypes between healthy human individuals (dated by TCRdb to the early 2020s). Background on the whole study: Three men and two women, aged 18 to 49 years, made up the cohort. To estimate repertoire size and how much clonotypes are shared between individuals, the study performed deep sequencing of blood TCR repertoires from five healthy adults. Different laboratories and diverse techniques were used to prepare libraries and sequence TCR repertoires, to increase sequencing depth and limit assay-specific biases. Leukapheresis yielded between about 0.9 and 10 billion PBMCs per donor. The research as a whole found: Sampling was restricted to blood, and TCR repertoires in tissue are likely to differ from TCR repertoires in blood. Because the study included only a small number of donors, the genetic and exposure-history diversity represented was limited. Pairwise subsampling indicated that sequencing depth was expected to affect the degree of clonotype sharing among donors.

TCR CDR3 regions were amplified from genomic DNA by multiplex PCR using the deep immunoSEQ assay. Extracted genomic DNA from each cell subset was distributed evenly across all wells of several immunoSEQ 96-well plates, and each plate was treated as a replicate. Each replicate PCR for unsorted PBMC received roughly 300 ng genomic DNA, equal to about 30,000 T cell genomes. Genomic DNA from unsorted PBMC was sequenced over ten immunoSEQ deep assay plates. The purified libraries were quantified using a Qubit 3.0 fluorometer, sized with a Bioanalyzer 2100, and then quantified again using the KAPA Library Quantification kit. Every immunoSEQ 96-well plate was sequenced on a dedicated single-read 150-cycle Illumina NextSeq 550 flow cell. On the authors' methods: The immunoSEQ output contained only junctional sequences without quality scores, so filtering could not match that applied to full-length reads. Sequences were annotated with PyIR, a Python wrapper for IgBLAST v1.9, using IMGT germline references to assign V/J genes and CDR3. Reads with weak V/J assignments (E-value above 1e-6), missing CDR3, stop codons, out-of-frame junctions, or ambiguous translated residues were removed. V3J clonotypes were defined as sequences sharing the same inferred V gene, J gene, and CDR3 amino acid sequence. To compute the percentage overlap between repertoires, the number of shared unique clonotypes was divided by the size of the smaller repertoire. Repertoire richness was assessed with RTK rarefaction, the Chao1 estimator, and Recon v2.1 estimates of unobserved clonotypes. The table was pulled from immuneACCESS by TCRdb, which kept in-frame rearrangements only. Such tables lose some clones; where checked, under half of the loss comes from unresolved V genes, and the rest has no known cause. V and J calls plus clone size are reproduced from that table; the DNA served to infer D and trimming. The sample table shows over 400,000 clones, and roughly 80% are seen once. The ten largest clonotypes hold more than 10% of the sample.

Remarks on this clone: Its antigen remains unidentified. Base quality data are lacking; no much larger clone is found one base away.

V is pared back by 4 bases and J by 3 bases, with 12 bases lying between the germline termini. CDR1 and CDR2, looked up from the germline V gene, are KGHSH and LQKENI. The CDR3 measures 14 amino acids from cysteine to phenylalanine. Just CDR3 DNA is preserved here, 42 bases in frame from base 1. Donors were healthy HIV-negative adults with no recently reported acute infections or vaccinations. Only Caucasian adults living in Nashville, Tennessee, USA were represented among the donors. For unsorted samples, 100 million or so PBMCs were counted, and genomic DNA was extracted using the QIAamp DNA Blood Mini kit. Blood was obtained by leukapheresis, after which PBMCs were separated by Ficoll-Histopaque density gradient centrifugation and cryopreserved in liquid nitrogen vapor phase.

The TCR was taken from a woman between 40 and 50 years old in good health. Some clones in this sample may be carry-over from other donors' samples. Sequencing was done on a sample of PBMCs. The V and J genes are TRBV18 and TRBJ1-1; TRBD1 could be the D gene, as 5 bases match. CDR3 loop: CASSQEGTDTEAFF. The sequence in DNA is TGTGCCAGCTCACAGGAAGGGACCGACACTGAAGCTTTCTTT.